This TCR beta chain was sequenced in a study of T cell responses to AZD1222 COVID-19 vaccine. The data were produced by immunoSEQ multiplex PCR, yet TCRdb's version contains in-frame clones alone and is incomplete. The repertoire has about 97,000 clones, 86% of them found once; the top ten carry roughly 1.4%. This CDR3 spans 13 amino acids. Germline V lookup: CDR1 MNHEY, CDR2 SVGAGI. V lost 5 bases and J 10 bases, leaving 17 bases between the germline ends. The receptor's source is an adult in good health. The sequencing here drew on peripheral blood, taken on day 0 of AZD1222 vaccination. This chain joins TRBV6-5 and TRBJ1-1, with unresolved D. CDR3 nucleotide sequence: TGTGCCAGCAGTCCCGGCGCCCTCGTCGGAGCTTTCTTT. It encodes CASSPGALVGAFF.